Listed below are T cell receptor beta chains from one sample, sequenced in a study of blood T cell repertoires in COVID-19. This table comes from immunoSEQ multiplex PCR, and its TCRdb copy is limited to in-frame clones, with some not included. The sample shows roughly 310,000 clones, about 90% of them seen only once. Input material: peripheral blood. The receptors here all came from a woman between 25 and 40 years old with COVID-19, enrolled during active disease. Each CDR3 is given with its conserved first and last residue. Fields, in order: V gene, D gene, J gene, clone size, CDR3 DNA, CDR3 protein. A D gene is named only where the DNA matches it firmly. Not all rows give a size; the values are once, few, many and, for expanded clones, a class.

>TRBV9|TRBD2|TRBJ2-7|NA
TGTGCCAGCAGCAAATCATTTCTAGCGGGAGCGGGGTCCTACGAGCAGTACTTC
CASSKSFLAGAGSYEQYF
>TRBV7-9|TRBD1|TRBJ2-1|NA
TGTGCCAGCAGCTTACCAGGACAGGGAGGCAATGAGCAGTTCTTC
CASSLPGQGGNEQFF
>TRBV10-3|TRBD1|TRBJ1-2|once
TGTGCCATCAGTGAGTCGATTTCGGGACAGGGAACTACTAACTATGGCTACACCTTC
CAISESISGQGTTNYGYTF
>TRBV4-1|TRBD1|TRBJ2-5|NA
TGCGCCAGCAGCCCCGGACAGGGGGCGGCACAAGAGACCCAGTACTTC
CASSPGQGAAQETQYF
>TRBV5-1|TRBD1|TRBJ1-2|NA
TGCGCCAGCAGCTTGGCCGAGACAGGGGCCGGGTATGGCTACACCTTC
CASSLAETGAGYGYTF
>TRBV2|TRBD2|TRBJ2-3|NA
TGTGCCAGGGGGACTAGCGGGAGGGCCGATTCCGCAGATACGCAGTATTTT
CARGTSGRADSADTQYF
>TRBV3-1/TRBV3-2|NA|TRBJ2-7|NA
TGTGCCAGCAGCCAAGATTCCGCGCGGGGGCGCGAGCAGTACTTC
CASSQDSARGREQYF
>TRBV6-5|TRBD1|TRBJ2-1|NA
TGTGCCAGCCAGGGACAGGGGGCTTCATTGGAGCAGTTCTTC
CASQGQGASLEQFF
>TRBV7-9|NA|TRBJ2-7|NA
TGTGCCAGCAGCAGGGGGACACAGTACGAGCAGTACTTC
CASSRGTQYEQYF
>TRBV5-1|NA|TRBJ2-7|NA
TGCGCCAGCAGCTTGGCCAGAAGCTACGAGCAGTACTTC
CASSLARSYEQYF
>TRBV15|TRBD1|TRBJ2-7|NA
TGTGCCACCAGCAGAGATAGGGGGCCCTACGAGCAGTACTTC
CATSRDRGPYEQYF
>TRBV19|TRBD1|TRBJ2-1|NA
TGTGCCAGTAGCGGCCGGGACAGGGGGCGCGATGAGCAGTTCTTC
CASSGRDRGRDEQFF
>TRBV27|TRBD1|TRBJ1-5|many
TGTGCCAGCAGTATACAGGGACAGGCCAATCAGCCCCAGCATTTT
CASSIQGQANQPQHF
>TRBV29-1|NA|TRBJ1-1|NA
TGCAGCTCCCGCCCGGTGCTCTTGAACACTGAAGCTTTCTTT
CSSRPVLLNTEAFF
>TRBV6-6|NA|TRBJ2-2|NA
TGTGCCAGCAGGACTTCTCCCGGGGAGCTGTTTTTT
CASRTSPGELFF
>TRBV29-1|TRBD1|TRBJ1-4|NA
TGCAGCGTTGGAGGGGGCGAGGAAAAACTGTTTTTT
CSVGGGEEKLFF
>TRBV28|NA|TRBJ1-2|once
TGTGCCAGCAGTTTAGTCCGGGTTGCAGGCTACACCTTC
CASSLVRVAGYTF
>TRBV13|NA|TRBJ1-2|NA
TGTGCCAGCAGCTCAACCCAGGGGAGTGGCTACACCTTC
CASSSTQGSGYTF
>TRBV3-1/TRBV3-2|NA|TRBJ1-2|NA
TGTGCCAGCAGCCAAGACGGCTGGCGGGGCTACACCTTC
CASSQDGWRGYTF
>TRBV28|NA|TRBJ1-4|NA
TGTGCCAGCAGTCCCGAGGAGGGCCTGTATGAAAAACTGTTTTTT
CASSPEEGLYEKLFF
>TRBV7-8|NA|TRBJ1-5|NA
TGTGCCAGCAGCTTACAGGGGCAGAGCAATCAGCCCCAGCATTTT
CASSLQGQSNQPQHF
>TRBV28|NA|TRBJ1-1|NA
TGTGCCAGCAGTTTACCGAAGGGGGACACTGAAGCTTTCTTT
CASSLPKGDTEAFF
>TRBV3-1/TRBV3-2|NA|TRBJ2-7|NA
TGTGCCAGCAGCCAAGATCTGACGGTTTGGCAGGGCTCCTACGAGCAGTACTTC
CASSQDLTVWQGSYEQYF
>TRBV20-1|TRBD2|TRBJ2-2|NA
TGCAGTGCTCGTGTCCCGGGACTAGCGGGTGACGGGGAGCTGTTTTTT
CSARVPGLAGDGELFF
>TRBV11-3|TRBD1|TRBJ2-2|NA
TGTGCCAGCAGCCCGCGGACAGGGAACACCGGGGAGCTGTTTTTT
CASSPRTGNTGELFF
>TRBV27|TRBD1|TRBJ1-2|NA
TGTGCCAGCAGTTTCGACAGGGTCCATGGCTACACCTTC
CASSFDRVHGYTF
>TRBV6-5|NA|TRBJ2-7|NA
TGTGCCAGCAGCCTCGTTCCAGGGCAGCAGTACTTC
CASSLVPGQQYF
>TRBV5-1|NA|TRBJ1-1|NA
TGCGCCAGCAGCTTGGGTGCGGCGGGGAACACTGAAGCTTTCTTT
CASSLGAAGNTEAFF
>TRBV30|TRBD2|TRBJ2-7|NA
TGTGCCTGGAGTGTATTTTTAGCGGGAGACCAATACGAGCAGTACTTC
CAWSVFLAGDQYEQYF
>TRBV15|NA|TRBJ2-7|NA
TGTGCCACCAGCAGAGACCGTCTAGTGAATTACGAGCAGTACTTC
CATSRDRLVNYEQYF
>TRBV5-4|TRBD2|TRBJ2-1|once
TGTGCCAGCAGCCGCGGGACTAACGAGTACAATGAGCAGTTCTTC
CASSRGTNEYNEQFF
>TRBV11-2|NA|TRBJ1-1|NA
TGTGCCAGCAGCGTCCAGGAAAACACTGAAGCTTTCTTT
CASSVQENTEAFF
>TRBV2|NA|TRBJ2-7|NA
TGTGCCAGCAGTGCGCTAGTAACGGACTACGAGCAGTACTTC
CASSALVTDYEQYF
>TRBV7-8|NA|TRBJ1-2|NA
TGTGCCAGCAGCTTTCAGGGAGGGCAGGGCTATGGCTACACCTTC
CASSFQGGQGYGYTF
>TRBV7-3|NA|TRBJ2-5|NA
TGTGCCAGCAGCTTAATGGGGGCGGTAAAAGAGACCCAGTACTTC
CASSLMGAVKETQYF
>TRBV5-8|NA|TRBJ1-4|once
TGTGCCAGCAGGAACGGGAAGGGAACAACTAATGAAAAACTGTTTTTT
CASRNGKGTTNEKLFF
>TRBV19|TRBD1|TRBJ1-1|NA
TGTGCCAGTAGTGGGACAGCGAACACTGAAGCTTTCTTT
CASSGTANTEAFF
>TRBV6-2/TRBV6-3|NA|TRBJ1-1|once
TGTGCCAGCAGCCGGGTAGGGGACATGAACACTGAAGCTTTCTTT
CASSRVGDMNTEAFF
>TRBV19|NA|TRBJ2-2|NA
TGTGCCAGTAGTATGGGTACGGCAAGGGGCACCGGGGAGCTGTTTTTT
CASSMGTARGTGELFF
>TRBV3-1/TRBV3-2|TRBD2|TRBJ2-7|NA
TGTGCCAGCAGCCAAGGACCGGGACTAGCGGCCTACGAGCAGTACTTC
CASSQGPGLAAYEQYF
>TRBV6-1|NA|TRBJ2-1|NA
TGTGCCAGCAGTGAAGCGCTCTTGAGCTCCTACAATGAGCAGTTCTTC
CASSEALLSSYNEQFF
>TRBV6-6|TRBD2|TRBJ2-1|NA
TGTGCCAGCAGTTACGGGACTAGCGGGAGGTGGCATGAGCAGTTCTTC
CASSYGTSGRWHEQFF
>TRBV5-3|TRBD2|TRBJ2-1|NA
TGTGCCAGAAGCTTGGTGGGGCGGGGGTCCCAGCAGTTCTTC
CARSLVGRGSQQFF
>TRBV3-1/TRBV3-2|TRBD2|TRBJ2-3|few
TGTGCCAGCAGCCAACAGACTAGCGGGAGGACAGATACGCAGTATTTT
CASSQQTSGRTDTQYF
>TRBV10-1|NA|TRBJ2-1|NA
TGCGCCAGCAAAGGAGGGGACAATGAGCAGTTCTTC
CASKGGDNEQFF
>TRBV12-5|TRBD2|TRBJ2-2|NA
TGTGCTAGTGGTTTTTTGCTGGGGGGGGGACGGGCCGGGGAGCTGTTTTTT
CASGFLLGGGRAGELFF
>TRBV7-8|TRBD2|TRBJ2-1|NA
TGTGCCAGCAGCTCTTTGTCGGCGGGAGTTTACAATGAGCAGTTCTTC
CASSSLSAGVYNEQFF
>TRBV7-9|TRBD1|TRBJ2-7|few
TGTGCCAGCAGCTCCCGGACAGGGTCCGAGCAGTACTTC
CASSSRTGSEQYF
>TRBV19|NA|TRBJ1-5|once
TGTGCCAGTAGGCCCCAACAGGGAATTAATCAGCCCCAGCATTTT
CASRPQQGINQPQHF
>TRBV21-1|NA|TRBJ2-7|NA
TGTGCCAGCAGCAAAAGGGGGCATTCCTACGAGCAGTACTTC
CASSKRGHSYEQYF
>TRBV4-2|TRBD1|TRBJ2-7|NA
TGTGCCAGCAGCCAAGACAGGGGACAGTACGAGCAGTACTTC
CASSQDRGQYEQYF
>TRBV30|TRBD1|TRBJ1-5|NA
TGTGCCTGGAGTCGCCCTGGGACAGGGGGAGGTCAGCCCCAGCATTTT
CAWSRPGTGGGQPQHF
>TRBV5-1|NA|TRBJ2-7|NA
TGCGCCAGCAGCTTCGTCGGCATCGTAGCGTCCTCCTACGAGCAGTACTTC
CASSFVGIVASSYEQYF
>TRBV7-9|NA|TRBJ2-2|NA
TGTGCCAGCAGCTTAGGATCAGTGGCCGGGGAGCTGTTTTTT
CASSLGSVAGELFF
>TRBV27|TRBD1|TRBJ2-7|NA
TGTGCCAGCAGTTTATTGACAGGGGGTGAGGGTTCATTTTACGAGCAGTACTTC
CASSLLTGGEGSFYEQYF